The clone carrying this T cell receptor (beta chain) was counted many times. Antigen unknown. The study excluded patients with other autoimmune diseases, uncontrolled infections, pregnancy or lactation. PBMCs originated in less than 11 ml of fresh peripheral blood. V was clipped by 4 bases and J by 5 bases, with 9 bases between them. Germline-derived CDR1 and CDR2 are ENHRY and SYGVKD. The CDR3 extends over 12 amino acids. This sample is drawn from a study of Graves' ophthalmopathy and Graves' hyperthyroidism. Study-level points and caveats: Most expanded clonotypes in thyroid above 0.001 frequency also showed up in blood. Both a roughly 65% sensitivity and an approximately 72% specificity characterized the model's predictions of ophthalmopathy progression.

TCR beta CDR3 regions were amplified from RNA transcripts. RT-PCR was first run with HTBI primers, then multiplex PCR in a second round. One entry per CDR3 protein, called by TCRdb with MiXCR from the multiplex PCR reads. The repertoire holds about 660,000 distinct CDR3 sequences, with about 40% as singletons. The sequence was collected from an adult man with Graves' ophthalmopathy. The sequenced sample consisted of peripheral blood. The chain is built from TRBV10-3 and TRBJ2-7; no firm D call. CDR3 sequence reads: CAISGYSDEQYF. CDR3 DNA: TGTGCCATCAGTGGTTACTCGGACGAGCAGTACTTC.